Following are 10 T cell receptor beta chains from one sample sequenced in a study of blood T cell repertoires in COVID-19. Here immunoSEQ multiplex PCR was the method, and the copy in TCRdb shows in-frame clones only, minus some. The sample has about 230,000 clones; around four fifths are singletons. The material sequenced was peripheral blood. The receptors shown here come from a woman aged 70-85 years with active or convalescent COVID-19.

This chain joins TRBV10-2 and TRBJ1-5; weak D call: TRBD1 (6 bases). From germline, CDR1 is WSHSY and CDR2 SAAADI. The CDR3 contains 13 residues. The V gene lost 6 bases and the J gene lost 8 bases, with 14 bases spanning the gap. CDR3 DNA: TGCGCCAGCAGGAGACAGGTCGGTGAGCCCCAGCATTTT. It translates to CASRRQVGEPQHF.

The gene calls are TRBV5-8 and TRBJ1-6; tentatively, D is TRBD1 (5 bases). Germline CDR1 and CDR2: SGHTS and YDEGEE. Trimming left V 4 bases short and J 6 bases short, with 14 bases between. The length of the CDR3 is 15 residues. CDR3 region: CASSAQGTLNSPLHF. In DNA, the CDR3 is TGTGCCAGCAGCGCTCAAGGGACTCTTAATTCACCCCTCCACTTT.

The chain couples TRBV30 to TRBJ2-3, with 10 positions matching TRBD2. Germline loops: CDR1 GTSNPN, CDR2 SVGIG (reference sequence). J gave up 6 bases and V 8 bases, and 5 bases lay outside the gene matches. The CDR3 is 12 residues long. CDR3 sequence reads: CAEREGPDTQYF. For the CDR3, the DNA is TGTGCCGAGCGGGAGGGCCCGGATACGCAGTATTTT.

For the CDR3, the DNA is TGTGCCAGCAGCGGGGACAGGAATGAAAAACTGTTTTTT. Translated: CASSGDRNEKLFF. The chain employs TRBV5-4 and TRBJ1-4, with 8 bases that match TRBD1. Germline lookup yields CDR1 SGHNT and CDR2 YYREEE (reference sequence). The CDR3 loop spans 13 amino acids. With V trimmed by 4 bases and J by 5 bases, 1 base remained unmatched.

The CDR3 coding sequence is TGTGCCAGCAGCCTGTGGGGGGAAGAGACCCAGTACTTC. Protein sequence: CASSLWGEETQYF. The chain joins TRBV12-3 or TRBV12-4 to TRBJ2-5; perhaps TRBD2 as D (6 bases). The CDR3 has 13 residues. V was pared by 6 bases and J by 3 bases, with 11 bases between.

This sequence joins TRBV9 and TRBJ1-2, with 8 bases identical to TRBD1. V lost 4 bases to trimming and J lost 5 bases; unmatched junction nucleotides: 7. Germline-derived CDR1 and CDR2 are SGDLS and YYNGEE. This CDR3 has 14 residues. The CDR3 loop reads CASSPTTGEYGYTF. CDR3 coding DNA: TGTGCCAGCAGCCCCACGACAGGGGAGTATGGCTACACCTTC.

This clone was detected only once. The V gene is TRBV18, the J gene TRBJ2-2, with a tentative D call TRBD2 (6 bases). The CDR3 is made up of 13 amino acids. Trimming left V 3 bases short and J 5 bases short, with 7 bases between. Germline V gene sequence: CDR1 KGHSH, CDR2 LQKENI. CDR3 protein: CASSPEGTGELFF. In DNA, the CDR3 is TGTGCCAGCTCACCGGAGGGGACCGGGGAGCTGTTTTTT. The full variable domain, in which reference TRBV18 and TRBJ2-2 provide the parts outside the CDR3, is NAGVMQNPRHLVRRRGQEARLRCSPMKGHSHVYWYRQLPEEGLKFMVYLQKENIIDESGMPKERFSAEFPKEGPSILRIQQVVRGDSAAYFCASSPEGTGELFFGEGSRLTVL.

A few counts support this clone. The rearrangement links TRBV9 to TRBJ2-7; 10 bases match TRBD1. V was clipped by 2 bases and J by 4 bases; unmatched bases: 9. The CDR3 consists of 16 residues. Germline lookup yields CDR1 SGDLS and CDR2 YYNGEE. CDR3 residues: CASSVDPGTGVYEQYF. For the CDR3, the DNA is TGTGCCAGCAGCGTGGATCCCGGGACAGGGGTATACGAGCAGTACTTC. Full variable domain (outside the CDR3, taken from reference TRBV9 and TRBJ2-7): DSGVTQTPKHLITATGQRVTLRCSPRSGDLSVYWYQQSLDQGLQFLIQYYNGEERAKGNILERFSAQQFPDLHSELNLSSLELGDSALYFCASSVDPGTGVYEQYFGPGTRLTVT.

The chain employs TRBV6-5 and TRBJ1-1; D is possibly TRBD1 (5 bases). Germline V gives CDR1 MNHEY, CDR2 SVGAGI. Trimming left V 9 bases short and J 0 bases short, with 11 bases between. The CDR3 extends over 13 amino acids. CDR3 region: CASRQTMNTEAFF. DNA of the CDR3: TGTGCCAGTCGACAGACCATGAACACTGAAGCTTTCTTT.

V is TRBV11-2 and J is TRBJ1-5; D is possibly TRBD1 (5 bases). The CDR3 runs to 14 residues. Germline V gene sequence: CDR1 SGHAT, CDR2 FQNNGV. Trimming cost V 1 base and J 5 bases, with 9 bases left between them. The CDR3 DNA follows: TGTGCCAGCAGCTTAGGGACACTTGATCAGCCCCAGCATTTT. It specifies CASSLGTLDQPQHF.